The 9 T cell receptor beta chains below come from one sample, sequenced in a study of T cells of healthy individuals. TCRdb reprocessed the 5' RACE reads with MiXCR, giving one entry per CDR3 protein. This sample has about 96,000 distinct CDR3 sequences, with around 17% found just once. The receptors shown here come from a human donor in good health.

Many counts were recorded for this clonotype. The V and J genes are TRBV20-1 and TRBJ1-5, with TRBD1 matching over 10 bases. The CDR3 sequence is 17 residues long. The ends lost 5 bases at V and 2 bases at J; junction bases unmatched: 12. Germline CDR1 and CDR2: DFQATT and SNEGSKA (reference sequence). CDR3 region: CSAEGDRGQGGNQPQHF. CDR3 sequence (DNA): TGCAGTGCTGAGGGGGACAGGGGACAAGGGGGCAATCAGCCCCAGCATTTT.

This clonotype was seen repeatedly, ten times or more. The J gene is TRBJ2-5, the V gene TRBV4-3; 11 bases align to TRBD2. J lost 4 bases, V lost 0 bases, and 4 bases had no gene match. This CDR3 spans 16 amino acids. Germline loops: CDR1 LGHNA, CDR2 YSLEER. Here the CDR3 reads CASSQDRGTSGETQYF. The CDR3 nucleotides are TGCGCCAGCAGCCAAGATCGGGGGACTAGCGGAGAGACCCAGTACTTC.

This clonotype was seen a few times. V gene TRBV7-2 combines with J gene TRBJ2-3; D is undetermined. CDR1 is SGHTA, CDR2 FQGNSA, per germline. V lost 5 bases to trimming and J lost 2 bases, with 11 bases between them. The CDR3 totals 14 residues. CDR3 loop: CASSPAAATDTQYF. The CDR3 DNA is TGTGCCAGCAGCCCAGCAGCAGCCACAGATACGCAGTATTTT. Complete variable domain (other parts from reference TRBV7-2 and TRBJ2-3): GAGVSQSPSNKVTEKGKDVELRCDPISGHTALYWYRQSLGQGLEFLIYFQGNSAPDKSGLPSDRFSAERTGGSVSTLTIQRTQQEDSAVYLCASSPAAATDTQYFGPGTRLTVL.

The V and J genes are TRBV20-1 and TRBJ2-1; TRBD2 aligns across 10 bases. This CDR3 spans 15 amino acids. The V segment lost 5 bases and the J segment 4 bases; nucleotides outside the gene matches: 8. Looked up from germline, CDR1 is DFQATT and CDR2 is SNEGSKA (reference sequence). In nucleotides, the CDR3 is TGCAGTGCTCCATGGAGGACTAGCGGTTACAATGAGCAGTTCTTC. This codes for CSAPWRTSGYNEQFF.

This clonotype was observed a few times. The V gene is TRBV6-4, the J gene TRBJ2-3; 10 positions agree with TRBD1. With 2 bases clipped from V and 2 bases from J, the junction kept 1 base outside the gene matches. The CDR3 is made up of 15 amino acids. Per the germline V gene, CDR1 is MRHNA and CDR2 is SNTAGT. Here the CDR3 DNA reads TGTGCCAGCAGTGACGGGACAGGGGACACAGATACGCAGTATTTT. Encoded protein: CASSDGTGDTDTQYF.

This clonotype appeared many times. The rearrangement joins TRBV19 to TRBJ2-2, with D hard to call. Trimming removed 3 bases at V and 7 bases at J, with 15 bases between. Germline V gene lookup returns CDR1 LNHDA and CDR2 SQIVND (reference sequence). The CDR3 spans 15 residues. The CDR3 loop reads CASSIQTLGNGELFF. The DNA of the CDR3 is TGTGCCAGTAGTATCCAGACCCTGGGGAACGGGGAGCTGTTTTTT.

The gene calls are TRBV5-1 and TRBJ2-1; 14 bases are shared with TRBD2. CDR1 SGHRS and CDR2 YFSETQ come from the germline V gene. Trimming at V came to 2 bases and at J to 4 bases, leaving 14 bases not matched to a gene. The CDR3 spans 20 residues. CDR3 protein: CASSFPGSGLAGGQYNEQFF. The CDR3 nucleotides are TGCGCCAGCAGCTTCCCTGGGAGCGGACTAGCGGGAGGCCAATACAATGAGCAGTTCTTC.

The chain carries TRBV20-1 and TRBJ1-5, with 8 bases fitting TRBD1. The V gene end was trimmed by 4 bases and the J gene end by 0 bases; junction bases not matched to a gene: 5. Germline loops: CDR1 DFQATT, CDR2 SNEGSKA (reference sequence). The CDR3 runs to 15 residues. The CDR3: CSAIGTGYSNQPQHF. The DNA of the CDR3 is TGCAGTGCTATCGGGACAGGCTATAGCAATCAGCCCCAGCATTTT.

V and J are TRBV2 and TRBJ2-3; D gene unclear. Germline lookup yields CDR1 SNHLY and CDR2 FYNNEI. The CDR3 is 15 amino acids. The V gene lost 8 bases and the J gene lost 0 bases, with 15 bases spanning the gap. CDR3 in amino acids: CASYIDTTSTDTQYF. The CDR3 DNA follows: TGTGCCAGCTATATCGACACCACTAGCACAGATACGCAGTATTTT.